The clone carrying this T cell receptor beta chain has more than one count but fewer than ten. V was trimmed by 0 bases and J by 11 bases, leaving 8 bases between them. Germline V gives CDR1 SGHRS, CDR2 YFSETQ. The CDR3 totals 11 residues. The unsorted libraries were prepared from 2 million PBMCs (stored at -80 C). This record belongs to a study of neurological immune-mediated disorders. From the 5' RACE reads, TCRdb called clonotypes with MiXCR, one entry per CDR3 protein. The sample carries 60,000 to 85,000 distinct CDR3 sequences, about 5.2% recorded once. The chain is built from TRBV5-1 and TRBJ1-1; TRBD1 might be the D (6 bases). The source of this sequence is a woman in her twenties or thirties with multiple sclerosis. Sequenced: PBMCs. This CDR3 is CASSLGTDAFF. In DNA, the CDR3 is TGCGCCAGCAGCTTGGGGACAGACGCTTTCTTT.